This T cell receptor beta chain was identified in a study of early stage breast cancer tumors. At the level of the study: Samples were sequenced at approximately 10-fold average coverage.

Study findings and constraints: Tumor and normal breast were distinguished via blood comparison in about 90% of the 16 patients.

Produced via immunoSEQ multiplex PCR; TCRdb's table is partial and in-frame only. Of more than 65,000 clones listed, around 80% are singletons. There are 12 residues in the CDR3. The V and J ends lost 3 bases and 7 bases respectively, with 12 bases between them. Looked up from germline, CDR1 is SQVTM and CDR2 is ANQGSEA. As for this clone: Antigen specificity is unknown.

This chain uses TRBV29-1 with TRBJ1-2; TRBD1 is a possible D gene (5 bases). The source of this sequence is a person aged 40-50 years with breast cancer. Sequences were obtained from blood. The CDR3 spells CSVEGGQGGYTF. The CDR3 region has the DNA TGCAGCGTTGAGGGCGGGCAGGGTGGCTACACCTTC.